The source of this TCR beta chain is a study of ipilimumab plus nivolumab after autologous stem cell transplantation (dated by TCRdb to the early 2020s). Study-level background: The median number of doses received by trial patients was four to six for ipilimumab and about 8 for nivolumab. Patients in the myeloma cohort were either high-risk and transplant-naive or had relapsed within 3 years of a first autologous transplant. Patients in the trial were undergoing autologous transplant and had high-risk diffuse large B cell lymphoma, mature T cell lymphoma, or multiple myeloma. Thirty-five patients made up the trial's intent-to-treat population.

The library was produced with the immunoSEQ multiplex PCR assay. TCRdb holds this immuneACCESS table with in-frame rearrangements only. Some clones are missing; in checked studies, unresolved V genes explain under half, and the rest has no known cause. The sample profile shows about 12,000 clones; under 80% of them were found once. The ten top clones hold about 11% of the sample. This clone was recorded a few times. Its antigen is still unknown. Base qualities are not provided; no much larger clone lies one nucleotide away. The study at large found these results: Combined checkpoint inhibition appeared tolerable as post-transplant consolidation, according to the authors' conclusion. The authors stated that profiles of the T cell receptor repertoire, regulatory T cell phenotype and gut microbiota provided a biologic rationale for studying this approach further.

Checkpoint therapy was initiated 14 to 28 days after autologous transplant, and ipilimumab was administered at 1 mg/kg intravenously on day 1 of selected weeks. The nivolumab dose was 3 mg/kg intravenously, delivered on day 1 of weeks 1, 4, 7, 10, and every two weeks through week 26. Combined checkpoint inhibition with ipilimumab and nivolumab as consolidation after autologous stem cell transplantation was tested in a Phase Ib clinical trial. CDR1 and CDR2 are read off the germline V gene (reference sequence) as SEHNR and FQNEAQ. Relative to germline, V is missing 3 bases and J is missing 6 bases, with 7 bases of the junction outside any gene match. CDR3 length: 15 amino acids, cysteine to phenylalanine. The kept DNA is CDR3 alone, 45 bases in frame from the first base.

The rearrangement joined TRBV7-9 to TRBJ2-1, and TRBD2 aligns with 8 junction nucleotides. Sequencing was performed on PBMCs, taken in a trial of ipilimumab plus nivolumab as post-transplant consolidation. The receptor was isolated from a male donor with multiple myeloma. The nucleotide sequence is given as TGTGCCAGCAGCTTTTTAGGGGGACTAGGCAATGAGCAGTTCTTC. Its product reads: CASSFLGGLGNEQFF.